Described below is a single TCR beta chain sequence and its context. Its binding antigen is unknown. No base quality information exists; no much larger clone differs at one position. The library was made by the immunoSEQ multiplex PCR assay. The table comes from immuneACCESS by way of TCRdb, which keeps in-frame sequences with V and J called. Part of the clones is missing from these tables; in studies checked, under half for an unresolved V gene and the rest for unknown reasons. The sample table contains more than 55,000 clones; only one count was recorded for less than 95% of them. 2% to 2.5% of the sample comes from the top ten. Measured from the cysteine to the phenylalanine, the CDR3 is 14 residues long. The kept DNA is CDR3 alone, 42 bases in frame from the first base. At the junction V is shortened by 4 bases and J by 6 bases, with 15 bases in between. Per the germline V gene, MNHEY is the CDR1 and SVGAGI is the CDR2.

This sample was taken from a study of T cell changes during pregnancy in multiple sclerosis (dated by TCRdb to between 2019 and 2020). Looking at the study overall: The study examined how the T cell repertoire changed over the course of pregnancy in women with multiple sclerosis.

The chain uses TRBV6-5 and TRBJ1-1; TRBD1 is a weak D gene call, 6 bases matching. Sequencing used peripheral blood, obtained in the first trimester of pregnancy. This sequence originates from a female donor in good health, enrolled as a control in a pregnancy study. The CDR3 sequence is CASSFQGIHAEAFF. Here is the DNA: TGTGCCAGCAGTTTTCAGGGGATTCACGCTGAAGCTTTCTTT.